A single sample is the source of the 21 T cell receptor beta chains below, sequenced in a study of identical twins. TCRdb analysed the 5' RACE reads with MiXCR anew, one entry per CDR3 protein. The sample has 1.5 million to 2 million distinct CDR3 sequences; less than 35% are singletons. Sequencing was done on a sample of cord blood. Every receptor here comes from a newborn girl in good health.

This clonotype was observed many times. The chain employs TRBV24-1 and TRBJ2-1; 8 bases are a match to TRBD2. Trimming removed 5 bases from V and 5 bases from J; junction bases left unmatched: 4. The germline V gene encodes CDR1 KGHDR and CDR2 SFDVKD. The CDR3 spans 14 residues. The CDR3: CATSVGGADNEQFF. DNA for the CDR3: TGTGCCACCAGTGTCGGGGGGGCAGACAATGAGCAGTTCTTC.

This clonotype was observed a handful of times. V and J are TRBV5-1 and TRBJ2-1; the match to TRBD1 covers 11 bases. V was pared by 7 bases and J by 3 bases, with 6 bases of the junction left unmatched. Germline CDR1 and CDR2: SGHRS and YFSETQ. This CDR3 region has 15 residues. DNA of the CDR3: TGCGCCAGCGCCCCGGGGACAGGGGGCTACAATGAGCAGTTCTTC. Its protein is CASAPGTGGYNEQFF. Drawing the rest from reference TRBV5-1 and TRBJ2-1, the complete variable domain is KAGVTQTPRYLIKTRGQQVTLSCSPISGHRSVSWYQQTPGQGLQFLFEYFSETQRNKGNFPGRFSGRQFSNSRSEMNVSTLELGDSALYLCASAPGTGGYNEQFFGPGTRLTVL.

This clonotype was seen repeatedly, ten times or more. The V gene is TRBV12-3 or TRBV12-4, the J gene TRBJ2-3, with 8 bases aligning to TRBD1. The ends lost 2 bases at V and 2 bases at J; junction bases unmatched: 6. The CDR3 consists of 16 residues. Here the CDR3 reads CASSLPTGGFTDTQYF. The CDR3 region has the DNA TGTGCCAGCAGTTTACCCACAGGGGGTTTCACAGATACGCAGTATTTT.

This clonotype was picked up many times. The chain joins TRBV5-5 to TRBJ2-3; D is uncertain. V shed 4 bases and J shed 3 bases, with 12 bases lying between them. The CDR3 sequence is 14 residues long. CDR1 is SGHKS and CDR2 is YYEKEE in the germline V gene (reference sequence). CDR3 nucleotide sequence: TGTGCCAGCAGCATACCGGCACCGACAGATACGCAGTATTTT. Protein sequence: CASSIPAPTDTQYF.

This clonotype was seen more than once but under ten times. This chain joins TRBV27 and TRBJ1-1, with D perhaps TRBD1 (5 bases). Germline assignment: CDR1 MNHEY and CDR2 SMNVEV (reference sequence). Trimming cost V 4 bases and J 8 bases, with 20 bases left between them. The length of the CDR3 is 15 residues. CDR3 nucleotide sequence: TGTGCCAGCAGTTCAGCCCGGGACGGAGGTTCCGAAGCTTTCTTT. It encodes CASSSARDGGSEAFF.

This clonotype was seen more than once but under ten times. The gene calls are TRBV29-1 and TRBJ2-7; 9 bases align to TRBD2. CDR3 length: 14 residues. Germline lookup yields CDR1 SQVTM and CDR2 ANQGSEA. Germline trimming cut 0 bases from V and 7 bases from J; bases unmatched to any gene: 7. This CDR3 is CSVEDSGSYNEQYF. In DNA form, the CDR3 reads TGCAGCGTTGAAGATAGCGGGAGTTACAATGAGCAGTACTTC.

The V and J genes are TRBV4-1 and TRBJ2-7, with a weak D call TRBD2 (6 bases). CDR3 length: 15 amino acids. V lost 5 bases and J 3 bases, leaving 17 bases between the germline ends. Germline CDR1 MGHRA, CDR2 YSYEKL. CDR3 coding DNA: TGCGCCAGCAGCGTTACGACTAGTCACCTCTACGAGCAGTACTTC. This gives the protein CASSVTTSHLYEQYF.

This clonotype was recorded a few times. The chain uses TRBV27 and TRBJ2-1; 9 bases agree with TRBD2. Judging by the DNA end, TRBJ2-7 fits better; the J call may be wrong. CDR1 is MNHEY and CDR2 is SMNVEV in the germline V gene (reference sequence). The CDR3 spans 15 residues. The CDR3 is CASKSGGLTYNEQYF. The CDR3 coding sequence is TGTGCCAGCAAAAGCGGGGGGCTTACCTACAATGAGCAGTACTTC.

This clonotype was counted ten times or more. The genes are TRBV5-1 and TRBJ2-3, with no clear D. CDR1 is SGHRS and CDR2 is YFSETQ in the germline V gene. V was clipped by 2 bases and J by 2 bases, with 12 bases between them. This CDR3 region has 15 residues. CDR3 nucleotide sequence: TGCGCCAGCAGCTTATTAGCTACCACCACAGATACGCAGTATTTT. Protein: CASSLLATTTDTQYF.

This clonotype was seen ten or more times. The chain recombines TRBV3-1 with TRBJ2-3; TRBD2 agrees at 7 bases. This CDR3 is 15 amino acids long. V shed 5 bases and J 1 base; nucleotides not matched to a gene: 6. Germline CDR1 reads LGHDT; CDR2 reads YNNKEL (reference sequence). The CDR3 loop is CASSKTGLGTDTQYF. In nucleotides, the CDR3 is TGTGCCAGCAGCAAAACAGGACTAGGCACAGATACGCAGTATTTT.

The genes are TRBV12-3 or TRBV12-4 and TRBJ2-7; D is unclear. This CDR3 is 14 amino acids long. Trimming left V 3 bases short and J 3 bases short, with 12 bases between. The CDR3 region is CASSFRHGNYEQYF. The CDR3 region has the DNA TGTGCCAGCAGTTTCCGGCATGGGAACTACGAGCAGTACTTC.

This clonotype was counted only a few times. V usage is TRBV20-1 and J usage is TRBJ2-6; no clear D. The V gene's germline CDR1 is DFQATT and CDR2 SNEGSKA (reference sequence). The ends were cut back, 3 bases at V and 0 bases at J, with 12 bases in the middle. There are 16 residues in the CDR3. CDR3 region: CSASQRVSSGANVLTF. Here the CDR3 DNA reads TGCAGTGCTAGCCAGCGAGTTTCCTCTGGGGCCAACGTCCTGACTTTC.

This chain uses TRBV13 with TRBJ1-5; 9 bases fit TRBD1. J gave up 7 bases and V 4 bases, and 11 bases lay outside the gene matches. Germline V CDR1 and CDR2: PRHDT, FYEKMQ (reference sequence). This CDR3 has 16 amino acids. The CDR3 loop is CASSSSLQGAGQPQHF. In DNA, the CDR3 is TGTGCCAGCAGCTCCAGCCTACAGGGGGCTGGGCAGCCCCAGCATTTT.

V usage is TRBV7-6 and J usage is TRBJ2-6, with 9 bases matching TRBD1. In germline, CDR1 is SGHVS, CDR2 FNYEAQ. The CDR3 extends over 20 amino acids. Trimming at V came to 5 bases and at J to 0 bases, leaving 14 bases not matched to a gene. The chain's CDR3 is CASSKISRDRVSSGANVLTF. CDR3 in DNA: TGTGCCAGCAGCAAGATATCCCGGGACAGGGTTAGCTCTGGGGCCAACGTCCTGACTTTC.

This sequence joins TRBV24-1 and TRBJ2-3, with 10 bases identical to TRBD2. Losses at the gene ends were 3 bases for V and 1 base for J; bases not matched to a gene: 9. Germline CDR1 KGHDR, CDR2 SFDVKD. The CDR3 is 18 amino acids. This chain's CDR3 is CATSDPQLAGSGTDTQYF. CDR3 coding DNA: TGTGCCACCAGTGATCCTCAACTAGCGGGGTCAGGCACAGATACGCAGTATTTT.

The table lists this clonotype with many counts. The chain carries TRBV27 and TRBJ2-1; D ambiguous. The V end was cut by 5 bases, the J end by 0 bases, with 11 bases between. The germline V gene encodes CDR1 MNHEY and CDR2 SMNVEV (reference sequence). This CDR3 contains 15 residues. The CDR3 nucleotides are TGTGCCAGCAGTCGTTTAGTCCCCTCCTACAATGAGCAGTTCTTC. Residues: CASSRLVPSYNEQFF.

V usage is TRBV12-3 or TRBV12-4 and J usage is TRBJ1-5; 7 bases match TRBD1. V lost 5 bases to trimming and J lost 3 bases; unmatched junction nucleotides: 7. The length of the CDR3 is 15 residues. This CDR3 reads CASSPRQGYNQPQHF. CDR3 nucleotide sequence: TGTGCCAGCAGTCCTCGACAGGGCTACAATCAGCCCCAGCATTTT.

The V and J genes are TRBV27 and TRBJ2-1; D is uncertain. The J call is uncertain, as TRBJ2-7 better fits the DNA end. CDR1 and CDR2 from the germline V gene are MNHEY and SMNVEV (reference sequence). CDR3 length equals 14 residues. The CDR3 sequence: CASNDLRLHNEQYF. The CDR3 DNA sequence: TGTGCCAGCAACGACCTTCGGTTACACAATGAGCAGTACTTC.

The rearrangement links TRBV5-6 to TRBJ2-5, with D uncertain. CDR1 is SGHDT, CDR2 YYEEEE, per germline. Trimming pared 2 bases from V and 0 bases from J, leaving 8 bases between. The CDR3 sequence is 14 residues long. The CDR3 DNA reads as TGTGCCAGCAGCTTTGGGCGGCACCAAGAGACCCAGTACTTC. Its protein product is CASSFGRHQETQYF.

V is TRBV12-3 or TRBV12-4 and J is TRBJ2-3, with 9 bases aligning to TRBD2. The J segment lost 2 bases and the V segment lost 7 bases, leaving 7 bases of the junction unmatched. The CDR3 contains 15 residues. The CDR3 bases are TGTGCCAGCACCGTGACTAGCGGCGACACAGATACGCAGTATTTT. Translating gives CASTVTSGDTDTQYF.

This chain joins TRBV30 and TRBJ2-7; no reliable D call. V lost 3 bases and J 1 base, leaving 7 bases between the germline ends. CDR1 and CDR2 from the germline V gene are GTSNPN and SVGIG (reference sequence). This CDR3 comprises 12 residues. The CDR3: CAWSFGSYEQYF. The CDR3, as DNA: TGTGCCTGGAGCTTCGGGTCCTACGAGCAGTACTTC.